These 23 T cell receptor beta chains were all obtained from the same sample, sequenced in a study of shared clonotypes between healthy human individuals. Some clones are missing from TCRdb's copy, which holds only in-frame ones; the method was immunoSEQ multiplex PCR. The sample lists approximately 2.5 million clones; approximately 93% were seen once. The sample comprised naive CD4+ T cells from PBMCs. The subset denotes: CD45RA+ positively selected. The receptors shown here come from a man aged 18 to 30 in good health. Some clones in this sample may be carry-over from other donors' samples.

The chain uses TRBV5-6 and TRBJ2-3; the match to TRBD1 covers 8 bases. CDR1 SGHDT and CDR2 YYEEEE come from the germline V gene. The CDR3 totals 15 residues. The V gene end was trimmed by 2 bases and the J gene end by 5 bases; junction bases not matched to a gene: 7. CDR3 nucleotide sequence: TGTGCCAGCAGCTTATTGGACAGGGTCGAAGATACGCAGTATTTT. It encodes CASSLLDRVEDTQYF.

A note on this clone: Within the sample, other DNA sequences also encode this same CDR3. The chain has TRBV7-9 and TRBJ1-2; TRBD1 is a possible D gene (5 bases). V gave up 4 bases and J gave up 5 bases, with 8 bases separating them. The germline gives CDR1 SEHNR, CDR2 FQNEAQ (reference sequence). This CDR3 contains 12 residues. The chain's CDR3 is CASSSEGYGYTF. In DNA form, the CDR3 reads TGTGCCAGCAGCTCAGAGGGGTATGGCTACACCTTC.

To note about this clone: The same CDR3 arises from other DNA sequences in this sample as well. This chain links TRBV5-1 with TRBJ2-3; D gene uncertain. V lost 0 bases to trimming and J lost 0 bases, with 8 bases between them. The germline CDR1 and CDR2 sequences are SGHRS and YFSETQ. CDR3 length: 15 residues. The CDR3: CASSLVAASTDTQYF. CDR3 in DNA: TGCGCCAGCAGCTTGGTGGCGGCTAGCACAGATACGCAGTATTTT.

The chain has TRBV27 and TRBJ1-2, with a tentative D call TRBD1 (5 bases). Germline V gives CDR1 MNHEY, CDR2 SMNVEV (reference sequence). V lost 3 bases to trimming and J lost 0 bases, with 17 bases between them. The CDR3 has 17 residues. Written as DNA, the CDR3 is TGTGCCAGCAGTTTTGGGCCCTGGCAGGGAGCTAACTATGGCTACACCTTC. Translating gives CASSFGPWQGANYGYTF.

The rearrangement joins TRBV6-5 to TRBJ1-2; possible D gene TRBD1, 5 bases. The CDR3 loop spans 16 amino acids. V lost 0 bases, J lost 0 bases, and 11 bases lay in between. Germline CDR1 is MNHEY and CDR2 is SVGAGI. CDR3 residues: CASSYSGADANYGYTF. CDR3 bases: TGTGCCAGCAGTTACTCCGGGGCGGATGCTAACTATGGCTACACCTTC.

This chain connects TRBV27 to TRBJ2-1; 10 nucleotides match TRBD2. J gave up 7 bases and V 10 bases, and 13 bases lay outside the gene matches. The CDR3 runs to 15 residues. CDR1 and CDR2 from the germline V gene are MNHEY and SMNVEV (reference sequence). Here the CDR3 reads CATQSPAGGRNEQFF. The CDR3 DNA follows: TGTGCCACGCAAAGCCCAGCGGGAGGGAGGAATGAGCAGTTCTTC.

The rearrangement uses TRBV4-1 and TRBJ2-2; 7 positions agree with TRBD2. Per germline, CDR1 MGHRA and CDR2 YSYEKL. Trimming removed 8 bases from V and 3 bases from J; junction bases left unmatched: 9. The CDR3 has 15 amino acids. CDR3 sequence: CASGLAGRDTGELFF. In DNA, the CDR3 is TGCGCCAGCGGACTCGCAGGGAGGGACACCGGGGAGCTGTTTTTT.

This clone was seen once. The V and J genes are TRBV27 and TRBJ2-5; D is possibly TRBD1 or TRBD2 (5 bases each). This CDR3 comprises 14 residues. V was trimmed by 6 bases and J by 2 bases, leaving 13 bases between them. Germline loops: CDR1 MNHEY, CDR2 SMNVEV (reference sequence). In nucleotides, the CDR3 is TGTGCCAGCAGCCCCGGGACGAAACAAGAGACCCAGTACTTC. Protein product: CASSPGTKQETQYF.

V gene TRBV5-1 combines with J gene TRBJ2-7; TRBD1 agrees at 8 bases. Losses at the gene ends were 4 bases for V and 6 bases for J; bases not matched to a gene: 9. From germline, CDR1 is SGHRS and CDR2 YFSETQ. This CDR3 contains 14 residues. The CDR3 spells CASSLRTGWGEQYF. CDR3 bases: TGCGCCAGCAGCCTCAGGACAGGGTGGGGCGAGCAGTACTTC.

The chain is built from TRBV4-2 and TRBJ2-7, with D possibly being TRBD1 (6 bases). In germline, CDR1 is LGHNA, CDR2 YNFKEQ. The CDR3 covers 14 residues. V was clipped by 4 bases and J by 2 bases, with 12 bases between them. The CDR3 DNA is TGTGCCAGCAGCCCGTTGACAGGAGCCTACGAGCAGTACTTC. It translates to CASSPLTGAYEQYF.

On this clone: Other DNA sequences in the same sample also yield this CDR3. This chain links TRBV5-1 with TRBJ2-2; TRBD1 aligns across 7 bases. Germline V gene data show CDR1 as SGHRS and CDR2 as YFSETQ. V trimming: 1 base; J trimming: 5 bases; junction bases outside the gene matches: 2. This CDR3 comprises 14 residues. The CDR3 DNA is TGCGCCAGCAGCTTGCTACAGGGGACCGGGGAGCTGTTTTTT. Encoded protein: CASSLLQGTGELFF.

The CDR3 spells CASSLVVYLYNEQFF. The CDR3 DNA reads TGTGCCAGCAGCTTGGTCGTGTACTTATACAATGAGCAGTTCTTC. The chain couples TRBV5-8 to TRBJ2-1; D is unclear. Germline V gene sequence: CDR1 SGHTS, CDR2 YDEGEE. The CDR3 contains 15 residues. V was trimmed by 0 bases and J by 4 bases, leaving 11 bases between them.

This chain uses TRBV9 with TRBJ1-2, with D uncertain. Germline lookup yields CDR1 SGDLS and CDR2 YYNGEE. V was shortened by 3 bases and J by 2 bases, with 8 bases between the two germline ends. The CDR3 spans 13 residues. The CDR3 DNA follows: TGTGCCAGCAGCGCGGTTCAGAACTATGGCTACACCTTC. Translating gives CASSAVQNYGYTF.

The chain is built from TRBV28 and TRBJ2-5; no clear D gene. Germline V gives CDR1 MDHEN, CDR2 SYDVKM. V was cut by 2 bases and J by 2 bases, with 9 bases left in between. The CDR3 contains 14 residues. Here the CDR3 reads CASSLPSRQETQYF. CDR3 DNA sequence: TGTGCCAGCAGTTTACCGAGCAGGCAAGAGACCCAGTACTTC.

The V and J genes are TRBV5-4 and TRBJ2-2, with a tentative D call TRBD2 (6 bases). The CDR3 loop spans 15 amino acids. Germline V CDR1 and CDR2: SGHNT, YYREEE (reference sequence). Trimming cost V 4 bases and J 5 bases, with 15 bases left between them. The CDR3 nucleotides are TGTGCCAGCAGCCCCGGGACTCTAGGGACCGGGGAGCTGTTTTTT. Residues: CASSPGTLGTGELFF.

This chain connects TRBV19 to TRBJ1-1, with D maybe TRBD1 (6 bases). Trimming removed 8 bases from V and 3 bases from J, with 19 bases in between. CDR3 length: 15 residues. Germline assignment: CDR1 LNHDA and CDR2 SQIVND (reference sequence). CDR3 amino acids: CASLAGAGGYTEAFF. CDR3 nucleotides: TGTGCCAGTCTTGCAGGGGCTGGGGGGTACACTGAAGCTTTCTTT.

The chain links TRBV19 to TRBJ2-5; TRBD2 might be the D (6 bases). The CDR3 totals 18 residues. The V gene's germline CDR1 is LNHDA and CDR2 SQIVND (reference sequence). V was shortened by 3 bases and J by 2 bases, with 22 bases between the two germline ends. The CDR3 DNA reads as TGTGCCAGTAGTATTTGGCCTAGCGTCCTTGGAGATCAAGAGACCCAGTACTTC. Its protein is CASSIWPSVLGDQETQYF.

J is TRBJ2-3 and V is TRBV5-1; the match to TRBD1 covers 7 bases. The germline V gene encodes CDR1 SGHRS and CDR2 YFSETQ. V gave up 4 bases and J gave up 3 bases; unmatched junction bases: 11. The CDR3 spans 16 residues. CDR3 nucleotide sequence: TGCGCCAGCAGCCTAGGGACAGACTCCTGGACAGATACGCAGTATTTT. As protein: CASSLGTDSWTDTQYF.

The chain joins TRBV9 to TRBJ2-1, with D possibly matching TRBD2 (5 bases). Germline CDR1 and CDR2: SGDLS and YYNGEE. V lost 4 bases and J lost 3, with 26 bases in between. CDR3 length: 19 amino acids. The CDR3 DNA sequence: TGTGCCAGCAGCCCCAGAGGCGGAGGCACCTCGGCGATCTACAATGAGCAGTTCTTC. Residues: CASSPRGGGTSAIYNEQFF.

The rearrangement links TRBV4-1 to TRBJ2-3; TRBD1 might be the D (6 bases). Germline V gene lookup returns CDR1 MGHRA and CDR2 YSYEKL. The CDR3 has 17 amino acids. V was clipped by 1 base and J by 3 bases, with 17 bases between them. The CDR3 spells CASSQGGPRARTDTQYF. The CDR3 bases are TGCGCCAGCAGCCAAGGGGGGCCCAGGGCAAGGACAGATACGCAGTATTTT.

The gene calls are TRBV4-1 and TRBJ2-3, with 8 bases identical to TRBD2. CDR1 and CDR2 from the germline V gene are MGHRA and YSYEKL. The CDR3 is 17 residues long. The trim removed 0 bases at V and 6 bases at J, leaving 11 bases unmatched. The CDR3 sequence is CASSQDRRTSLFDTQYF. CDR3 coding DNA: TGCGCCAGCAGCCAAGATAGGCGGACTAGCCTATTTGATACGCAGTATTTT.

This chain connects TRBV2 to TRBJ2-7, with TRBD1 as a possible D gene (5 bases). Germline V gene lookup returns CDR1 SNHLY and CDR2 FYNNEI. Trimming shortened V by 2 bases and J by 5 bases, and 10 bases separated the two germline ends. There are 13 residues in the CDR3. The chain's CDR3 is CASSESRVNEQYF. The CDR3 DNA reads as TGTGCCAGCAGTGAATCCAGGGTCAACGAGCAGTACTTC. Based on the CDR3 plus reference TRBV2 and TRBJ2-7, the full variable domain is EPEVTQTPSHQVTQMGQEVILRCVPISNHLYFYWYRQILGQKVEFLVSFYNNEISEKSEIFDDQFSVERPDGSNFTLKIRSTKLEDSAMYFCASSESRVNEQYFGPGTRLTVT.

J is TRBJ2-1 and V is TRBV6-1; possible D gene TRBD1, 6 bases. The CDR3 is 15 residues long. With 6 bases removed from V and 10 bases from J, the gap between germline ends came to 22 bases. Germline CDR1 reads MNHNS; CDR2 reads SASEGT. CDR3: CASREQGKVWVEQFF. The CDR3 region has the DNA TGTGCCAGCAGGGAACAGGGTAAAGTTTGGGTGGAGCAGTTCTTC.